The 8 T cell receptor beta chains reported below all come from one sample, sequenced in a study of Ad26.COV2.S vaccination and SARS-CoV-2 variants. Sequencing was performed with immunoSEQ multiplex PCR; in TCRdb, only in-frame clones are kept and a portion is missing. The data show about 280,000 clones, over 75% seen once. As to treatment: some 20 received Ad26.COV2.S at low or high dose, single or two shots; 5 received placebo; per-sample allocation not given. Sample collection was performed on day 63 after the first vaccine or placebo injection. This material consisted of peripheral blood, taken in a trial of Ad26.COV2.S vaccine versus placebo. The receptors originated from a person aged 18-65 years who received the Ad26.COV2.S COVID-19 vaccine or a placebo.

V and J are TRBV27 and TRBJ1-2; 7 bases map to TRBD1. The CDR3 length is 18 residues. Trimming at V came to 7 bases and at J to 4 bases, leaving 21 bases not matched to a gene. CDR1 MNHEY and CDR2 SMNVEV come from the germline V gene (reference sequence). The CDR3 DNA reads as TGTGCCAGCACCCCACGGGGCGACAGGGTAGGGTCGAGCTATGGCTACACCTTC. It is translated as CASTPRGDRVGSSYGYTF.

This rearrangement joins TRBV11-2 to TRBJ1-1; 11 bases fit TRBD1. V lost 5 bases and J lost 1; bases outside the gene matches: 6. CDR1 is SGHAT, CDR2 FQNNGV, per germline. CDR3 length: 16 residues. The CDR3 reads CASSPRDRGRNTEAFF. In DNA, the CDR3 is TGTGCCAGCAGCCCTAGGGACAGGGGGAGGAACACTGAAGCTTTCTTT. Variable domain in full (rest from reference TRBV11-2 and TRBJ1-1): EAGVAQSPRYKIIEKRQSVAFWCNPISGHATLYWYQQILGQGPKLLIQFQNNGVVDDSQLPKDRFSAERLKGVDSTLKIQPAKLEDSAVYLCASSPRDRGRNTEAFFGQGTRLTVV.

This chain links TRBV5-4 with TRBJ1-2; no clear D gene. Trimming took 4 bases from V and 1 from J, leaving 8 bases between them. The CDR3 contains 13 residues. Germline V lookup: CDR1 SGHNT, CDR2 YYREEE (reference sequence). The CDR3 loop reads CASSNRYNYGYTF. The CDR3 nucleotides are TGTGCCAGCAGCAACAGATATAACTATGGCTACACCTTC.

Comments on this clone: In the same sample, other DNA sequences code for this CDR3. The chain has TRBV20-1 and TRBJ1-4; D not certain. The CDR3 has 11 amino acids. The germline CDR1 and CDR2 sequences are DFQATT and SNEGSKA (reference sequence). V gave up 6 bases and J gave up 8 bases, with 10 bases separating them. This CDR3 is CSAPLREKLFF. As DNA, the CDR3 is TGCAGTGCCCCCCTCAGGGAAAAACTGTTTTTT.

This chain uses TRBV4-2 with TRBJ2-1; D remains unclear. Trimming removed 1 base at V and 7 bases at J, with 17 bases between. CDR1 is LGHNA, CDR2 YNFKEQ, per germline. This CDR3 spans 16 amino acids. The CDR3 nucleotides read TGTGCCAGCAGCCAAGTAACCAGCAGTACTGTGAATGAGCAGTTCTTC. It specifies CASSQVTSSTVNEQFF.

Only one count was recorded for this clone. The chain combines TRBV7-2 with TRBJ2-7; D is unresolved. Per germline, CDR1 SGHTA and CDR2 FQGNSA. CDR3 length: 15 amino acids. V dropped 1 base and J dropped 3 bases, with 13 bases sitting between them. Written as DNA, the CDR3 is TGTGCCAGCAGCTTAGAGGCACAGTCATTCTACGAGCAGTACTTC. Protein product: CASSLEAQSFYEQYF.

The chain uses TRBV2 and TRBJ2-5; 8 positions match TRBD1. Germline CDR1 reads SNHLY; CDR2 reads FYNNEI. This CDR3 region has 16 residues. V lost 8 bases to trimming and J lost 4 bases; unmatched junction nucleotides: 15. For the CDR3, the DNA is TGTGCCAGCCTTAATTATCTTGGACAGGGAGGAGAGACCCAGTACTTC. This sequence encodes CASLNYLGQGGETQYF.

The chain uses TRBV19 and TRBJ2-7; 10 bases are shared with TRBD1. CDR1 is LNHDA, CDR2 SQIVND, per germline (reference sequence). J was trimmed by 4 bases and V by 3 bases; bases with no gene match: 6. CDR3 size: 15 residues. The CDR3 loop reads CASSMGRQGAYEQYF. The CDR3 DNA reads as TGTGCCAGTAGTATGGGAAGACAGGGGGCGTACGAGCAGTACTTC.